Shown below are 5 T cell receptor beta chains from a single sample sequenced in a study of T cell responses to AZD1222 COVID-19 vaccine. The table came from immunoSEQ multiplex PCR; TCRdb's copy has only in-frame clones and leaves some out. Here the sample spans around 160,000 clones, approximately 85% being singletons. Sample: peripheral blood, taken on day 0 of MenACWY control vaccination. The source is an adult in good health.

The chain recombines TRBV4-1 with TRBJ1-4, with D possibly TRBD1 on 5 matching bases. V lost 2 bases and J 0 bases, leaving 13 bases between the germline ends. The CDR3 spans 17 residues. Germline loops: CDR1 MGHRA, CDR2 YSYEKL. DNA of the CDR3: TGCGCCAGCAGCCAATTTATAGTGACAGCAACTAATGAAAAACTGTTTTTT. Protein: CASSQFIVTATNEKLFF.

CDR3 nucleotide sequence: TGTGCCAGTAGTATTCCACAGGCTGGAACTGAAGCTTTCTTT. Its protein is CASSIPQAGTEAFF. This chain links TRBV19 with TRBJ1-1; D is possibly TRBD1 (5 bases). Germline V gene data show CDR1 as LNHDA and CDR2 as SQIVND (reference sequence). Trimming pared 3 bases from V and 5 bases from J, leaving 13 bases between. The CDR3 spans 14 residues.

This clone was recorded only once. The V call is TRBV7-6, the J call TRBJ2-7, with 7 positions matching TRBD1. The CDR3 has 15 amino acids. Germline loops: CDR1 SGHVS, CDR2 FNYEAQ. With V trimmed by 5 bases and J by 4 bases, 11 bases remained unmatched. For the CDR3, the DNA is TGTGCCAGCAGCCCCGACAGGGAGAGATATTACGAGCAGTACTTC. Its protein is CASSPDRERYYEQYF.

This clone is a singleton in its sample. The genes are TRBV19 and TRBJ1-1; D perhaps matches TRBD1 (6 bases). The germline V and J ends were trimmed by 4 bases and 1 base, with 16 bases remaining between them. Germline CDR1 and CDR2: LNHDA and SQIVND (reference sequence). The CDR3 loop spans 16 amino acids. CDR3 loop: CASSKGQGRANTEAFF. The CDR3 DNA is TGTGCCAGTAGTAAGGGGCAGGGGAGGGCGAACACTGAAGCTTTCTTT.

The chain has TRBV6-1 and TRBJ2-1; TRBD1 agrees at 7 bases. CDR1 and CDR2 from the germline V gene are MNHNS and SASEGT. The CDR3 has 15 amino acids. Trimming at V came to 6 bases and at J to 0 bases, leaving 5 bases not matched to a gene. CDR3 residues: CASSRGSPSYNEQFF. In DNA form, the CDR3 reads TGTGCCAGCAGCAGGGGGAGTCCCTCCTACAATGAGCAGTTCTTC.